This T cell receptor (beta chain) was captured by sequencing in a study of T cell repertoires in cytomegalovirus infection. Across the study: From public TCR beta signatures came an indication of both CMV infection and matching HLA type. General study results and limits: The ex vivo response was dominated by HLA-C-restricted CMV-specific TCR beta clonotypes.

About this clonotype: The antigen remains unidentified.

TCRdb passed the reads through MiXCR, listing each CDR3 protein once. The table includes hundreds of thousands of distinct CDR3 sequences, roughly 30% detected once. The clonotype originates from a human donor in good health (CMV status not recorded). Some clones in this sample may be carry-over from other donors' samples. Sequencing used cultured PBMCs, obtained from culture after CMV antigen stimulation.

The CDR3 DNA sequence: TGTGCCAGCAGCTCCCACAGGGGAAATGAGCAGTTCTTC. Its translation is CASSSHRGNEQFF. The gene calls are TRBV4-2 and TRBJ2-1; the match to TRBD1 covers 7 bases. The CDR3 totals 13 residues. The V segment lost 5 bases and the J segment 7 bases; nucleotides outside the gene matches: 5. The germline V gene encodes CDR1 LGHNA and CDR2 YNFKEQ.